This T cell receptor beta chain was recovered during a study of blood T cell repertoires in COVID-19. Study-level information: The samples span acute and convalescent COVID-19 from the United States, Italy and Spain. In each case, the material was cDNA or gDNA derived from T cells, B-cell-depleted T cells, or PBMCs.

Trimming took off 5 bases at V and 16 bases at J, with 18 bases between the two ends. The CDR3 is 13 residues long. The germline V gene has CDR1 SGHAT and CDR2 FQNNGV. In the source study's methods: Researchers report that nucleated cell counts were estimated from reference gene primer amplification. The data were produced by immunoSEQ multiplex PCR, yet TCRdb's version contains in-frame clones alone and is incomplete. Clonal size and the V and J genes are those of that table, whereas D and trimming came from the DNA. The sample yields around 230,000 clones, roughly 85% seen once. The TCR was taken from a woman aged 70 to 79 with active or convalescent COVID-19. The sample comprised peripheral blood. The J gene is TRBJ1-6, the V gene TRBV11-2, with a possible D match to TRBD1 (6 bases). The DNA for the CDR3 is TGTGCCAGCAGCAATACCGGGGGGCAGATTCTCCACTTT. Its translation: CASSNTGGQILHF.